This is a list of T cell receptor beta chains from one sample in a study of T cell repertoires in cytomegalovirus infection. Using its own MiXCR run on the reads, TCRdb lists one record per CDR3 protein. The table records roughly 920,000 distinct CDR3 sequences, roughly 30% of them present only once. These TCRs' antigens remain unknown. This specimen was cultured CD8+ T cells from PBMCs, taken from culture after CMV antigen stimulation. The receptors shown here come from a human donor in good health (CMV status not recorded). Some clones in this sample may be carry-over from other donors' samples. CDR3s include the opening cysteine and the closing phenylalanine or tryptophan. Each record gives: CDR3 DNA, CDR3 protein, J gene, V gene, clone size, D gene. The D gene is left open where the match is weak. Size is stated for part of the rows, as once, few or many counts, or as a class when the clone is expanded.

TGTGCCAGCAGCTGGGGACTAGCGGGGGGCCCTTCAAGAGATACGCAGTATTTT	CASSWGLAGGPSRDTQYF	TRBJ2-3	TRBV7-8	few	TRBD2
TGTGCCACTAGAGCAGATACGCAGTATTTT	CATRADTQYF	TRBJ2-3	TRBV10-3	.	.
TGTGCCAGCAGTGGGGACAGGGTTGGGGCAGATACGCAGTATTTT	CASSGDRVGADTQYF	TRBJ2-3	TRBV28	many	TRBD1
TGTCCAAGCAGCCAGACCCAGAAGTATAGCAAACAGCCCCAGCATTTT	CPSSQTQKYSKQPQHF	TRBJ1-5	TRBV7-8	.	.
TGTGCCAGCAGTGGGAGGCAAGACAGACGAAACACTGAAGCTTTCTTT	CASSGRQDRRNTEAFF	TRBJ1-1	TRBV2	.	.
TGCGCCAGCAGCCAATCTCGGGGGGCCACCTACAATGAGCAGTTCTTC	CASSQSRGATYNEQFF	TRBJ2-1	TRBV4-3	few	.
TGTGCCAGTACCATGAGGGGAGTCTTCGATGGCTACACCTTC	CASTMRGVFDGYTF	TRBJ1-2	TRBV19	.	.
TGTGCCAGCAGCGTAGACGGCAGCGCAATTACAATGGAGCAGTTCTTC	CASSVDGSAITMEQFF	TRBJ2-1	TRBV9	.	.
TGTGCCAGCAGTGAAGGAGACAGCTACCTCGGGGACACTGAAGCTTTCTTT	CASSEGDSYLGDTEAFF	TRBJ1-1	TRBV6-1	.	.
TGTGCCAGTACCGGGACAGCTAGCAATCAGCCCCAGCATTTT	CASTGTASNQPQHF	TRBJ1-5	TRBV19	.	TRBD1
TGTGCCAGCAGTTATAGCGGCAGTTTAACCTACGAGCAGTACTTC	CASSYSGSLTYEQYF	TRBJ2-7	TRBV6-2/TRBV6-3	.	.